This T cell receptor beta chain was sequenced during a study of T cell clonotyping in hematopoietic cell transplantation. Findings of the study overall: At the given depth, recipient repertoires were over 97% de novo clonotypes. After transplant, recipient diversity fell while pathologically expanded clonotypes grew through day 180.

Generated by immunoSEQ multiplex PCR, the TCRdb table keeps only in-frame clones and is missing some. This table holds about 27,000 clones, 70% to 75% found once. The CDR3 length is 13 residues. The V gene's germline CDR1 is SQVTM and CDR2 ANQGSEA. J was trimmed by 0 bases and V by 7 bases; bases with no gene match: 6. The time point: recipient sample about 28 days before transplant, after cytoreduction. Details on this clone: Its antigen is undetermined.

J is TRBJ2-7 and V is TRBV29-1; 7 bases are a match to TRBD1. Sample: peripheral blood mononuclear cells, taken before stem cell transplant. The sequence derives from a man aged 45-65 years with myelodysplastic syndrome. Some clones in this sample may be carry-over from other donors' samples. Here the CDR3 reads CSGQTGPSYEQYF. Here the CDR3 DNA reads TGCAGCGGGCAGACAGGGCCCTCCTACGAGCAGTACTTC.